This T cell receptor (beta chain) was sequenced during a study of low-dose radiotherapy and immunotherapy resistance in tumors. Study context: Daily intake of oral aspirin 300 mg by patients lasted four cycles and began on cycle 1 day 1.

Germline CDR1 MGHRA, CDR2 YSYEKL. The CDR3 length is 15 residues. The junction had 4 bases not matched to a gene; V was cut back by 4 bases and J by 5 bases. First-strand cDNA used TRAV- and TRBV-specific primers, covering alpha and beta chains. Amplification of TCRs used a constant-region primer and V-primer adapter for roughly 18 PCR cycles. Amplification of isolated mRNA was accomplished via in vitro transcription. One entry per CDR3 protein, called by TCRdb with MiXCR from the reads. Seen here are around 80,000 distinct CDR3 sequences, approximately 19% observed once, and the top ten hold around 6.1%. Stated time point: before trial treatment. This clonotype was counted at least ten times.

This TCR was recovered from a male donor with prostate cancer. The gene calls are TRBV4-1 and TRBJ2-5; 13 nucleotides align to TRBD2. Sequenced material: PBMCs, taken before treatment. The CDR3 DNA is TGCGCCAGCAGCCTGGGACTAGCGGGGTGGGAGACCCAGTACTTC. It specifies CASSLGLAGWETQYF.